This T cell receptor (beta chain) came from a study of blood T cell repertoires in COVID-19. Study summary: Samples taken during acute and convalescent COVID-19 were collected in the United States, Italy and Spain.

CDR1 is SGHDN, CDR2 FVKESK, per germline. The CDR3 sequence is 16 residues long. V gave up 0 bases and J gave up 1 base, with 10 bases separating them. Per the original data handling: For nucleated cells, counts were estimated from reference gene primer amplification. The table came from immunoSEQ multiplex PCR; TCRdb's copy has only in-frame clones and leaves some out. The DNA was the basis for D and trimming; V, J and clone size are from that table. The data contain 90,000 or so clones, around 86% of them seen just once; the ten biggest clones take up under 5.5%. This chain joins TRBV14 and TRBJ1-3, with no clear D. The TCR originated in a man aged 55 to 69 with COVID-19, enrolled during active disease. What was sequenced was peripheral blood. Written as DNA, the CDR3 is TGTGCCAGCAGCCAAGATATAGGGAGGTCTGGAAACACCATATATTTT. It is translated as CASSQDIGRSGNTIYF.